This record concerns one TCR beta chain sequence. This clonotype was observed at least ten times. Its target antigen remains unknown. No much larger clone exists at a distance of one base, and base qualities are not known. This sample is part of a study of T-cell reconstitution after alpha-beta-depleted transplantation in children (dated by TCRdb to the mid-2010s). Regarding the study in general: The study quantitatively tracked T-cell immune reconstitution after TCRalphabeta/CD19-depleted allogeneic hematopoietic cell transplantation in children using TCR repertoire profiling. Paper-wide results and their limitations: Apparently early alphabetaT-cell count recovery about two months after transplant reportedly relied on only several hundred rapidly expanded clones derived from non-depleted graft cells. In some patients, the high TCRbeta diversity seen at day 60 was put down to recipient T cells and intrathymic progenitors that had survived conditioning. Over the following months the frequencies of hyperexpanded clones went down, and after one year T-cell counts and TCRbeta diversity were mostly credited to newly produced T cells.

The library was obtained by PCR. The instrument was an Illumina HiSeq 2500. TCR library preparation used molecular barcoding, with unique molecular identifiers applied to normalize quantification of the TCRbeta repertoire. TCRdb reran the public reads through fastp at Q25 and MiXCR, keeping productive beta chains. Each CDR3 protein appears once, grouped with its most common genes and DNA. The sample contains about 150,000 distinct CDR3 sequences, around 8.5% of them found a single time. Over 15% of the sample goes to the ten largest clones. Its CDR3 holds 14 amino acids, cysteine through phenylalanine. The CDR3 DNA has 42 bases and is translated from base 1. V drops 2 bases and J drops 6 bases, leaving 12 bases in between. Looking up the germline V gene yields CDR1 MNHEY and CDR2 SVGAGI. The treatment or condition label, read with the paper, signifies: allogeneic hematopoietic cell transplantation with graft depleted of TCRalphabeta T cells and CD19 B cells. TCRalphabeta/CD19-depleted allogeneic hematopoietic cell grafts were given to the transplant recipients, all of whom were children.

The clonotype was recovered from a female patient aged 2 to 10 who had a stem cell transplant for congenital amegakaryocytic thrombocytopenia, so the T cells may come from the graft donor. The receptor chain draws on TRBV6-5 and TRBJ2-3; too little of a D gene remains to name it. Material: PBMCs, mostly from graft donor cells, obtained 180 days after TCRalphabeta/CD19-depleted stem cell transplant. The DNA sequence is TGTGCCAGCAGTTACCTCGGAGAGGTCGATACGCAGTATTTT. Translated, this gives CASSYLGEVDTQYF.